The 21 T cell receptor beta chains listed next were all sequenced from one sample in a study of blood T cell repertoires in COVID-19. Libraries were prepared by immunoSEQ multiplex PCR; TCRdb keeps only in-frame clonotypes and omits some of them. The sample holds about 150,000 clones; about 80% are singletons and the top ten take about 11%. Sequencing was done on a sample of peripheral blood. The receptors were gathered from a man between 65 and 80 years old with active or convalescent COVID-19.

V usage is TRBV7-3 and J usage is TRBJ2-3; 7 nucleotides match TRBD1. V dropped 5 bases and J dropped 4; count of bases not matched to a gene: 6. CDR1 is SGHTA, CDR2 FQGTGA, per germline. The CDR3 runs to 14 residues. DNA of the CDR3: TGTGCCAGCAGCGCAACGACAGGGTCAGATACGCAGTATTTT. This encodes CASSATTGSDTQYF.

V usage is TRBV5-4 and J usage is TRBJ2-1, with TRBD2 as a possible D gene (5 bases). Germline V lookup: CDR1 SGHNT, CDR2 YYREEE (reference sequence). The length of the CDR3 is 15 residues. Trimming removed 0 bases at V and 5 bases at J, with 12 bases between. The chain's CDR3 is CASSLVGGSHNEQFF. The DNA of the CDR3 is TGTGCCAGCAGCTTGGTCGGCGGGTCTCACAATGAGCAGTTCTTC.

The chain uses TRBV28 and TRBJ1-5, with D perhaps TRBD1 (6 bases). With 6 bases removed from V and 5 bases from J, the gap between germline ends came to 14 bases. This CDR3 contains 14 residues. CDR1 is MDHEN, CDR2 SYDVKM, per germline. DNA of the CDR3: TGTGCCAGCAGCCTTGGACAGCCCTATCAGCCCCAGCATTTT. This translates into CASSLGQPYQPQHF.

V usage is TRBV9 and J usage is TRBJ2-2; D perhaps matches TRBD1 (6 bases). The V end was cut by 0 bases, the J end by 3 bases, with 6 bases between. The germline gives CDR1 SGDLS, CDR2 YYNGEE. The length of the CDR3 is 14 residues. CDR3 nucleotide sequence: TGTGCCAGCAGCGTAGGGACAGACACCGGGGAGCTGTTTTTT. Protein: CASSVGTDTGELFF.

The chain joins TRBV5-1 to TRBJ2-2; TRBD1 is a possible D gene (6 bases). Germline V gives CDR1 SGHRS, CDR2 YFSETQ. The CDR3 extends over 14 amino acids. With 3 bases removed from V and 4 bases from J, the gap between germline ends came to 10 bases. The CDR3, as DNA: TGCGCCAGCAGCTCTGGACAGCTCACCGGGGAGCTGTTTTTT. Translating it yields CASSSGQLTGELFF.

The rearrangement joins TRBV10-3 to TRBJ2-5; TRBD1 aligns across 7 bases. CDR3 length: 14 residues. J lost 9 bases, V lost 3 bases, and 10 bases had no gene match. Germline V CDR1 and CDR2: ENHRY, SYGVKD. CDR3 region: CAISDGQDKRPQYF. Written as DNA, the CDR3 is TGTGCCATCAGTGACGGACAGGACAAGAGACCCCAGTACTTC.

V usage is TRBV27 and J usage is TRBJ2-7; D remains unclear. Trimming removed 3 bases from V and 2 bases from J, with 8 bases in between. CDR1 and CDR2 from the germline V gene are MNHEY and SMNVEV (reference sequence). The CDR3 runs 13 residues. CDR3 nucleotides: TGTGCCAGCAGTTTCCGGTTTCCCTACGAGCAGTACTTC. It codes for CASSFRFPYEQYF.

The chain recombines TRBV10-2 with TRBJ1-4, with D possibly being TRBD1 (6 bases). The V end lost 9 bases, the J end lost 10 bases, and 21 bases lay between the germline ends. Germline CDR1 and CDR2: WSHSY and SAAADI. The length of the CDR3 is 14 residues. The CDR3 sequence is CASSSLGAAGKLFF. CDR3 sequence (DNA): TGCGCCAGTTCGTCGCTGGGGGCCGCGGGAAAACTGTTTTTT.

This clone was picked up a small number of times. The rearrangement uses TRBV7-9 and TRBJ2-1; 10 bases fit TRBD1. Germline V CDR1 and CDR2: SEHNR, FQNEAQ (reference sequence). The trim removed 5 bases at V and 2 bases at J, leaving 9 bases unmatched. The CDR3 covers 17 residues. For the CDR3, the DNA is TGTGCCAGCAGCCGAAACGCCGGGACAGGGGCCTACAATGAGCAGTTCTTC. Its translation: CASSRNAGTGAYNEQFF.

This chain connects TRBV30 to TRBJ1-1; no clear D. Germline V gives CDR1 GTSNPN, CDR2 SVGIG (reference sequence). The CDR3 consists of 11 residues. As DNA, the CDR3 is TGTGCACTTCGCCGGTGGACTGAAGCTTTCTTT. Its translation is CALRRWTEAFF.

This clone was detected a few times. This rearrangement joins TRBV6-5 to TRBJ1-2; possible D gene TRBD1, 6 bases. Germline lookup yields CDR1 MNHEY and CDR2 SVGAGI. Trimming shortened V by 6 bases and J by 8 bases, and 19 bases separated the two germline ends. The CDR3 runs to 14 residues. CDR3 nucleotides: TGTGCCAGCAGATCCAACAGGGAATTCGGAGGCTACACCTTC. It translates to CASRSNREFGGYTF.

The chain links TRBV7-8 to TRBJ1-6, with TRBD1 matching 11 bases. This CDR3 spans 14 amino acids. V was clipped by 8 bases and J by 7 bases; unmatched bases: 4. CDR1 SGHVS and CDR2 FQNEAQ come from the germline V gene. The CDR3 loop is CASGGQGGNSPLHF. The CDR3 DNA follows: TGTGCCAGCGGGGGACAGGGGGGGAATTCACCCCTCCACTTT.

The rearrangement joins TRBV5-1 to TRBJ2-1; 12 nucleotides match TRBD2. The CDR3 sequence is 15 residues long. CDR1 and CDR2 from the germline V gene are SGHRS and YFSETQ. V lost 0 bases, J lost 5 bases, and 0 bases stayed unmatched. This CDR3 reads CASSLGLAGDNEQFF. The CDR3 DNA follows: TGCGCCAGCAGCTTGGGACTAGCGGGAGACAATGAGCAGTTCTTC.

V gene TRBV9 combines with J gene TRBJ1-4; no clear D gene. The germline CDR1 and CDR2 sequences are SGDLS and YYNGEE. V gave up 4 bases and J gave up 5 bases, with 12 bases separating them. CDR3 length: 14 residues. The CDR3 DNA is TGTGCCAGCAGCTTGTCTGTTAGAAATGAAAAACTGTTTTTT. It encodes CASSLSVRNEKLFF.

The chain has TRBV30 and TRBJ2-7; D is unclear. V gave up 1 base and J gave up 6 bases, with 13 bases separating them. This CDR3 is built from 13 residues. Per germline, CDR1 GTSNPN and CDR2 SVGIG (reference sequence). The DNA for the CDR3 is TGTGCCTGGAGTGCGGTCACGTTTTCCGAGCAGTACTTC. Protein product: CAWSAVTFSEQYF.

CDR3 DNA: TGCGCCAGCAGCTCGGGACTAGCGGGGGGGTACGATGAGCAGTTCTTC. Translating gives CASSSGLAGGYDEQFF. J is TRBJ2-1 and V is TRBV5-1; 16 bases map to TRBD2. CDR3 length: 16 amino acids. V shed 3 bases, J shed 8 bases, and the junction held 5 bases outside the gene matches. Germline V lookup: CDR1 SGHRS, CDR2 YFSETQ.

The CDR3 loop is CASSYSGTGYNEQFF. The CDR3 bases are TGTGCCAGCAGCTACTCCGGGACAGGATACAATGAGCAGTTCTTC. The chain uses TRBV11-2 and TRBJ2-1; 8 bases fit TRBD1. The CDR3 is made up of 15 amino acids. V was pared by 4 bases and J by 4 bases, with 6 bases of the junction left unmatched. In germline, CDR1 is SGHAT, CDR2 FQNNGV. Filled out from reference TRBV11-2 and TRBJ2-1, the complete variable domain reads EAGVAQSPRYKIIEKRQSVAFWCNPISGHATLYWYQQILGQGPKLLIQFQNNGVVDDSQLPKDRFSAERLKGVDSTLKIQPAKLEDSAVYLCASSYSGTGYNEQFFGPGTRLTVL.

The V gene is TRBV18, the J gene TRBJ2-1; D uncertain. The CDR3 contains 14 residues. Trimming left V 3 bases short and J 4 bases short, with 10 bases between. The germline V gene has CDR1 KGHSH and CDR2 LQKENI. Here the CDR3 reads CASSPPDTYNEQFF. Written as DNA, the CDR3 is TGTGCCAGCTCACCGCCAGACACTTACAATGAGCAGTTCTTC. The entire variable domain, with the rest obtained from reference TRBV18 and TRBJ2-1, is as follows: NAGVMQNPRHLVRRRGQEARLRCSPMKGHSHVYWYRQLPEEGLKFMVYLQKENIIDESGMPKERFSAEFPKEGPSILRIQQVVRGDSAAYFCASSPPDTYNEQFFGPGTRLTVL.

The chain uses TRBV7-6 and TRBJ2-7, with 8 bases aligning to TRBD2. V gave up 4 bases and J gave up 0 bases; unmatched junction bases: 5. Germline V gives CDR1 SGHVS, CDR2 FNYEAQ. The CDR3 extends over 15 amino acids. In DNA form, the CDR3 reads TGTGCCAGCAGCTCCGGGGGGGGGCGCTCCTACGAGCAGTACTTC. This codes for CASSSGGGRSYEQYF.

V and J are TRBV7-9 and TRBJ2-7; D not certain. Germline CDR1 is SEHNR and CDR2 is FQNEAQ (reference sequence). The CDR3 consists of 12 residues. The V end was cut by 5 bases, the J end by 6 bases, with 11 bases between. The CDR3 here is CASSLSGGEQYF. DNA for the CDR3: TGTGCCAGCAGCCTAAGTGGCGGCGAGCAGTACTTC.

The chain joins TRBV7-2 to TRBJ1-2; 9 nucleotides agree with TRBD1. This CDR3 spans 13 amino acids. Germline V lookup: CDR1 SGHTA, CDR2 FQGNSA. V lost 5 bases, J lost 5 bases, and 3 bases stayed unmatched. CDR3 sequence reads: CASSPGQGYGYTF. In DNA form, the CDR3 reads TGTGCCAGCAGCCCTGGACAGGGGTATGGCTACACCTTC. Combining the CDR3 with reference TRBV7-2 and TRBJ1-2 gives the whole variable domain GAGVSQSPSNKVTEKGKDVELRCDPISGHTALYWYRQSLGQGLEFLIYFQGNSAPDKSGLPSDRFSAERTGGSVSTLTIQRTQQEDSAVYLCASSPGQGYGYTFGSGTRLTVV.